The clone carrying this T cell receptor beta chain was counted ten times or more. Its antigen is undetermined. These data are taken from a study of T-cell reconstitution after alpha-beta-depleted transplantation in children. Overall study findings and caveats: T-cell numbers and diversity one year post-transplant derived largely from freshly generated T cells. Some patients owed their high day-60 TCRbeta diversity to surviving recipient T cells and thymic progenitors. Two months or so post-transplant, alpha-beta T cells reportedly derived from several hundred expanded graft clones.

The CDR3 runs to 16 residues. V shed 0 bases, J shed 6 bases, and the junction held 8 bases outside the gene matches. Germline V gives CDR1 DFQATT, CDR2 SNEGSKA (reference sequence). As it was prepared, the TCRbeta library received unique molecular identifiers. TCRdb re-analysed the PCR reads in MiXCR, keeping a single row per CDR3 protein. The data contain 400,000 to 550,000 distinct CDR3 sequences, about 10% of them singletons. The genes are TRBV20-1 and TRBJ2-2; TRBD2 matches at 9 bases. The receptor was isolated from a child under 10 years old with inherited bone marrow failure, due to receive a stem cell transplant. The sample was PBMCs, taken before TCRalphabeta/CD19-depleted stem cell transplant. DNA of the CDR3: TGCAGTGCTAGAGACCCCAGCGGGAGGTCCCCCGGGGAGCTGTTTTTT. Its protein is CSARDPSGRSPGELFF.